Below, 8 T cell receptor beta chains from the same sample are listed, as sequenced in a study of PD-1 blockade in classical Hodgkin lymphoma. The time point is: cycle 4 day 1 (C4D1), after 6 weeks of nivolumab. Every single patient, without exception, relapsed after autologous stem cell transplantation, and brentuximab vedotin exposure varied. Data came from immunoSEQ multiplex PCR; TCRdb stores just in-frame clones and leaves some out. The sample lists some 30,000 clones; 81% were seen once. Sequenced here: peripheral blood mononuclear cells (PBMCs), sampled before the fourth cycle of nivolumab. All receptors come from a human donor with classical Hodgkin lymphoma.

This CDR3 is CASRGSLVRTDTQYF. The CDR3, as DNA: TGCGCCAGCAGAGGGAGTCTGGTCCGCACAGATACGCAGTATTTT. The genes are TRBV4-3 and TRBJ2-3; D might be TRBD2 (5 bases). Germline-derived CDR1 and CDR2 are LGHNA and YSLEER. Trimming stripped 6 bases from V and 1 base from J, with 14 bases between. This CDR3 is 15 amino acids long.

This clone was counted a single time. The CDR3 DNA sequence: TGTGCCAGCAGTTTTGGACCCTACGAGCAGTACTTC. This gives the protein CASSFGPYEQYF. V usage is TRBV28 and J usage is TRBJ2-7; D gene unclear. This CDR3 is built from 12 residues. The germline V gene has CDR1 MDHEN and CDR2 SYDVKM. V was cut by 3 bases and J by 2 bases, with 5 bases left in between.

The chain uses TRBV28 and TRBJ1-1, with D unclear. The CDR3 extends over 14 amino acids. The germline V gene encodes CDR1 MDHEN and CDR2 SYDVKM. Trimming stripped 3 bases from V and 4 bases from J, with 12 bases between. The CDR3 bases are TGTGCCAGCAGTTTGGCCCCCCCGCTCACTGAAGCTTTCTTT. Protein: CASSLAPPLTEAFF. Full variable domain (remainder filled in from reference TRBV28 and TRBJ1-1): DVKVTQSSRYLVKRTGEKVFLECVQDMDHENMFWYRQDPGLGLRLIYFSYDVKMKEKGDIPEGYSVSREKKERFSLILESASTNQTSMYLCASSLAPPLTEAFFGQGTRLTVV.

This chain joins TRBV10-3 and TRBJ2-5, with D unclear. The CDR3 runs 14 residues. The ends were cut back, 4 bases at V and 0 bases at J, with 9 bases in the middle. Germline loops: CDR1 ENHRY, CDR2 SYGVKD. The CDR3: CAISGARYQETQYF. The CDR3 bases are TGTGCCATCAGTGGGGCGAGGTACCAAGAGACCCAGTACTTC.

The chain has TRBV6-5 and TRBJ2-1, with 7 bases aligning to TRBD2. Unmatched junction bases numbered 6, after V lost 0 bases and J lost 10 bases. The CDR3 has 14 amino acids. CDR1 and CDR2 from the germline V gene are MNHEY and SVGAGI. The CDR3 nucleotides read TGTGCCAGCAGTTACTCGGCCCTAGCGGAAGAGCAGTTCTTC. This sequence encodes CASSYSALAEEQFF.

V is TRBV2 and J is TRBJ1-1, with 8 bases fitting TRBD1. Trimming cost V 3 bases and J 1 base; bases outside gene matches: 7. This CDR3 contains 16 residues. Germline V gene sequence: CDR1 SNHLY, CDR2 FYNNEI. The CDR3 DNA sequence: TGTGCCAGCAGTGACCAGACAGGGGTATCGAACACTGAAGCTTTCTTT. Protein product: CASSDQTGVSNTEAFF.

The V gene is TRBV5-1, the J gene TRBJ2-2; D is possibly TRBD1 (5 bases). Germline CDR1 is SGHRS and CDR2 is YFSETQ. CDR3 length equals 14 residues. The V gene lost 1 base and the J gene lost 7 bases, with 11 bases spanning the gap. CDR3 sequence (DNA): TGCGCCAGCAGCTTGCCGCAGGGCGGCGGGGAGCTGTTTTTT. Protein: CASSLPQGGGELFF.

J is TRBJ1-1 and V is TRBV5-6; D possibly corresponds to TRBD1 (6 bases). The CDR3 consists of 17 residues. Looked up from germline, CDR1 is SGHDT and CDR2 is YYEEEE. Trimming shortened V by 1 base and J by 0 bases, and 16 bases separated the two germline ends. CDR3 residues: CASSLTGTIWLNTEAFF. CDR3 coding DNA: TGTGCCAGCAGCTTGACAGGGACCATCTGGCTGAACACTGAAGCTTTCTTT.